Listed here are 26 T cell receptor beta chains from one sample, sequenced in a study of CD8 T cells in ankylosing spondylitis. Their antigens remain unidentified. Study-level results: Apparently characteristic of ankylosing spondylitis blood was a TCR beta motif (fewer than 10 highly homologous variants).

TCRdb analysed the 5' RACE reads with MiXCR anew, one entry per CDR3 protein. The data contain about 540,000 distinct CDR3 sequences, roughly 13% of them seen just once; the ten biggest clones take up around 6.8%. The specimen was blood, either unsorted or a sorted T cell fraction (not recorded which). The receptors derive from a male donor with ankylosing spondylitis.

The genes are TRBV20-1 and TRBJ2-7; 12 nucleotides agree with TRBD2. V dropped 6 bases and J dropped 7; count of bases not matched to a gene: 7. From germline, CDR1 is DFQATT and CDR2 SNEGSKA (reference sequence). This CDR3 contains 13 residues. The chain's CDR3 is CSATRLAGDEQYF. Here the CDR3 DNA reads TGCAGTGCAACCCGACTAGCGGGGGATGAGCAGTACTTC.

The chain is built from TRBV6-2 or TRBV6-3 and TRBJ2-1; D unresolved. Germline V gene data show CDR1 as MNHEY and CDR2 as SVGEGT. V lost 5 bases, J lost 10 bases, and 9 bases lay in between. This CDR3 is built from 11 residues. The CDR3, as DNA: TGTGCCAGCAGTCCAGACTTGGAGCAGTTCTTC. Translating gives CASSPDLEQFF.

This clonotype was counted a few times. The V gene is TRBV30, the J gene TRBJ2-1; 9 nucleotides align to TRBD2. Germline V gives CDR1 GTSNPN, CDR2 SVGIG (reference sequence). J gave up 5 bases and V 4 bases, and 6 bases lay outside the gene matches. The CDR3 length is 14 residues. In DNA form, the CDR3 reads TGTGCCTGGACCGGGACTAGCCCCCACAATGAGCAGTTCTTC. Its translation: CAWTGTSPHNEQFF.

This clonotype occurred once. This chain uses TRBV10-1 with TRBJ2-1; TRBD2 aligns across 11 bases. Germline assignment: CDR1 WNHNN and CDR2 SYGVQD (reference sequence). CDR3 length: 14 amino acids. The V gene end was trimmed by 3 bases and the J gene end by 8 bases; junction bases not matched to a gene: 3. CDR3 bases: TGCGCCAGCAGTGAACTAGCGGGAGCCCATGAGCAGTTCTTC. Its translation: CASSELAGAHEQFF.

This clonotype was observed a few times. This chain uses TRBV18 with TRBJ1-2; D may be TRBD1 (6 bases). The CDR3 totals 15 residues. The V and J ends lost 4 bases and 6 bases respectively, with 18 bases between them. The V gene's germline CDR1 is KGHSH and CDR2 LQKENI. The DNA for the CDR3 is TGTGCCAGCTCACTACTGGACAGTCAAGACAATGGCTACACCTTC. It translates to CASSLLDSQDNGYTF.

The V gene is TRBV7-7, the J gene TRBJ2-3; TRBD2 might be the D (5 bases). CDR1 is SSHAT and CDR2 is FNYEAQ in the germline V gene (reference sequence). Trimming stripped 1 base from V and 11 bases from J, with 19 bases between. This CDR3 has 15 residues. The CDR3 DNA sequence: TGTGCCAGCAGCTTAGACATGACCGACCAGCGGAAGCAGTATTTT. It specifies CASSLDMTDQRKQYF.

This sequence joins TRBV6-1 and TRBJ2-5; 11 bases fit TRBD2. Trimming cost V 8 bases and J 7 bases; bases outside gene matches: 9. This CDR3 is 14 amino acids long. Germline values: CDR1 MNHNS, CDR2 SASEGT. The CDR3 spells CASSRIGTSGTQYF. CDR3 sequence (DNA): TGTGCCAGCTCGAGGATTGGGACTAGCGGGACCCAGTACTTC.

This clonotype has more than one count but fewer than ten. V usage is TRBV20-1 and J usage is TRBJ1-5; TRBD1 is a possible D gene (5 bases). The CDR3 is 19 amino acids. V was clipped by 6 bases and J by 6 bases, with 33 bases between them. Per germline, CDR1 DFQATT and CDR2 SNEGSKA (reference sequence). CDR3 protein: CSAGYPQDLGDFDSQPQHF. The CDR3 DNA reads TGCAGTGCGGGTTACCCACAGGATCTGGGGGATTTTGATAGTCAGCCCCAGCATTTT.

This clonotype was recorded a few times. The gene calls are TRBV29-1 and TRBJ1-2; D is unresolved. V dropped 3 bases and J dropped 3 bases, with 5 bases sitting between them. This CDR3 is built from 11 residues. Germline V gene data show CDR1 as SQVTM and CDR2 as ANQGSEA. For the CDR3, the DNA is TGCAGCGTTGACAGCTACTATGGCTACACCTTC. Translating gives CSVDSYYGYTF.

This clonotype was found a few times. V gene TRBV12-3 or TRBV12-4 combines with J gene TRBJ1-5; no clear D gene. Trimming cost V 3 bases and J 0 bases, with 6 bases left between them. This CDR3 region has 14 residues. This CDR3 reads CASSFVNSNQPQHF. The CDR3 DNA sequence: TGTGCCAGCAGTTTCGTTAATAGCAATCAGCCCCAGCATTTT.

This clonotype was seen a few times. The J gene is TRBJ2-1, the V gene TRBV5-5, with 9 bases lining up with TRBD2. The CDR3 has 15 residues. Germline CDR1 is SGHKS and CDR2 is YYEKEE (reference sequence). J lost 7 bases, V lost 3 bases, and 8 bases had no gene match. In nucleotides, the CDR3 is TGTGCCAGCAGCTCGCGACTAGCGGAGGGTAATGAGCAGTTCTTC. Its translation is CASSSRLAEGNEQFF.

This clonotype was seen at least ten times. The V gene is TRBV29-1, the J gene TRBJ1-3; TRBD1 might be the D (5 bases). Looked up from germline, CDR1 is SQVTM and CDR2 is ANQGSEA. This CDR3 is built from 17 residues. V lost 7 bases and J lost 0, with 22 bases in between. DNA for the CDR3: TGCAGCGCCAAAAGCGCGGTGGGACCCAACTCTGGAAACACCATATATTTT. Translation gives CSAKSAVGPNSGNTIYF.

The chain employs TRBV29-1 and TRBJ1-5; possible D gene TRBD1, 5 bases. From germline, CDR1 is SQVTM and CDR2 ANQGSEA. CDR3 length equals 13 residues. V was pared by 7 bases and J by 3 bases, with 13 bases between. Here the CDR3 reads CSAGGGPNQPQHF. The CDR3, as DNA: TGCAGCGCCGGGGGGGGACCCAATCAGCCCCAGCATTTT. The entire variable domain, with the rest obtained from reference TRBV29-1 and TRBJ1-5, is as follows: SAVISQKPSRDICQRGTSLTIQCQVDSQVTMMFWYRQQPGQSLTLIATANQGSEATYESGFVIDKFPISRPNLTFSTLTVSNMSPEDSSIYLCSAGGGPNQPQHFGDGTRLSIL.

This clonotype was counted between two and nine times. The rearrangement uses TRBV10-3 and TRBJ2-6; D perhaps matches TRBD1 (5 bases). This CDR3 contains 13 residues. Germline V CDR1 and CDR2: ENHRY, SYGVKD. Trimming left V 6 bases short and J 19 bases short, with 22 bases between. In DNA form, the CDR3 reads TGTGCCATCAGCAGGGAAACTGGGGCCAACGTCACTTTC. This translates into CAISRETGANVTF.

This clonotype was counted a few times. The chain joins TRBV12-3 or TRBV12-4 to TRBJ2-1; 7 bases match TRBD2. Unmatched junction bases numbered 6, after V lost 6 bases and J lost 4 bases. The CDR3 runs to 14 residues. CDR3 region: CASRAGIGYNEQFF. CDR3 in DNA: TGTGCCAGCAGAGCGGGAATAGGGTACAATGAGCAGTTCTTC.

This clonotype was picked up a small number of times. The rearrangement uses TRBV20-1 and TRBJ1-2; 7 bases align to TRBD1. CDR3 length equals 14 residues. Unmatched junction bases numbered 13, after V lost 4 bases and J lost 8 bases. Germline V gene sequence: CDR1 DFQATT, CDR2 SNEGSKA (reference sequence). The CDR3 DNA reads TGCAGTGCTATACCGGCGACAGGGACGATCGGCTACACCTTC. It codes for CSAIPATGTIGYTF.

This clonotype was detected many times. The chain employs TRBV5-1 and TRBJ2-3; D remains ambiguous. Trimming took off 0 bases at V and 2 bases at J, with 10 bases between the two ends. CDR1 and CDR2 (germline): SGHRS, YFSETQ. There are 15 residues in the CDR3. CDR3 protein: CASSLAGLPTDTQYF. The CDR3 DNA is TGCGCCAGCAGCTTGGCCGGATTACCCACAGATACGCAGTATTTT.

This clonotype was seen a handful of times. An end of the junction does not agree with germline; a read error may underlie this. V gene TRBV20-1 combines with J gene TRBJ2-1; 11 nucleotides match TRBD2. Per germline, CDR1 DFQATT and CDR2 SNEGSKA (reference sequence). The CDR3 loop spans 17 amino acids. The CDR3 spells CCALLAGGPGVYNEQFF. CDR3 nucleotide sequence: TGCTGTGCTTTGTTAGCGGGAGGGCCTGGGGTTTACAATGAGCAGTTCTTC.

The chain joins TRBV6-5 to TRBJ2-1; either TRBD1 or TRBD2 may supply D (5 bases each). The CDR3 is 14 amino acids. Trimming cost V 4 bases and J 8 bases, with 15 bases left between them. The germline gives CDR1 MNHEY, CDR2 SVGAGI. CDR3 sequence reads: CASSSYQGGYEQFF. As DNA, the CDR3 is TGTGCCAGCAGTTCTTACCAGGGCGGGTATGAGCAGTTCTTC.

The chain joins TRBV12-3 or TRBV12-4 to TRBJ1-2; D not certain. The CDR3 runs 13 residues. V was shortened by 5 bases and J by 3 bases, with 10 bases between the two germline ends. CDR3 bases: TGTGCCAGCAGTGGCGTCCCCCACTATGGCTACACCTTC. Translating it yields CASSGVPHYGYTF.

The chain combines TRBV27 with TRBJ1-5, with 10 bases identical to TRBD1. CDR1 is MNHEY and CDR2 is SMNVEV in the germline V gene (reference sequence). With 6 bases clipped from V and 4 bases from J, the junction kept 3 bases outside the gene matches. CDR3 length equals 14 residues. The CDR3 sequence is CASRTGQGNQPQHF. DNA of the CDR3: TGTGCCAGCAGAACGGGACAGGGGAATCAGCCCCAGCATTTT.

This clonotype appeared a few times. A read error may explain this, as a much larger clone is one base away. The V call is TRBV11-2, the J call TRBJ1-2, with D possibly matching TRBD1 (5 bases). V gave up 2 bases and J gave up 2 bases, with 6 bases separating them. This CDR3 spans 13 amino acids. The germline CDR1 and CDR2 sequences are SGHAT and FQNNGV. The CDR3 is CASSLKGNYGYTF. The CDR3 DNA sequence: TGTGCCAGCAGCTTAAAGGGGAACTATGGCTACACCTTC. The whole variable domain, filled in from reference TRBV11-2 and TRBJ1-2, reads EAGVAQSPRYKIIEKRQSVAFWCNPISGHATLYWYQQILGQGPKLLIQFQNNGVVDDSQLPKDRFSAERLKGVDSTLKIQPAKLEDSAVYLCASSLKGNYGYTFGSGTRLTVV.

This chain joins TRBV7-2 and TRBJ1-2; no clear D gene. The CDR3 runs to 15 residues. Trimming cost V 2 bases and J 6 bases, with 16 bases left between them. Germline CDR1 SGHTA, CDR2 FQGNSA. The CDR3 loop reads CASSLNRVTFDGYTF. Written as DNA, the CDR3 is TGTGCCAGCAGCTTAAATCGGGTGACGTTCGATGGCTACACCTTC.

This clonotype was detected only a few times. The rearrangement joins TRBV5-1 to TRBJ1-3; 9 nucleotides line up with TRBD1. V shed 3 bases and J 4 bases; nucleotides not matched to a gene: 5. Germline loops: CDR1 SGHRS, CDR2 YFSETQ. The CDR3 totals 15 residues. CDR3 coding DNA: TGCGCCAGCAGCTCCGGGACAGGGCGAGGAAACACCATATATTTT. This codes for CASSSGTGRGNTIYF.

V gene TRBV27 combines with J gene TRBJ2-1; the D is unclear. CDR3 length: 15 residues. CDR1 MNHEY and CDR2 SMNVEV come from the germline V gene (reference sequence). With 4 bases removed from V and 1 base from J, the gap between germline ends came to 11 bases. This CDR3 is CASSSPIGSYNEQFF. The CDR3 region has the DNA TGTGCCAGCAGTTCCCCGATTGGATCCTACAATGAGCAGTTCTTC.

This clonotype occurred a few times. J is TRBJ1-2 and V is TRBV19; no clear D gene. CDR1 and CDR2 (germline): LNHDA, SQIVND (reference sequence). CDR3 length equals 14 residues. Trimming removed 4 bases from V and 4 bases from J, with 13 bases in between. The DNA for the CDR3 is TGTGCCAGTAGTACAACGGACGGATTCTATGGCTACACCTTC. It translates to CASSTTDGFYGYTF.